The 7 T cell receptor beta chains listed next were all sequenced from one sample in a study of radiation and T cells in renal cell carcinoma. Documented time point: blood 2 weeks post-SBRT. Treatment here: 15 Gy SBRT to primary tumor, nephrectomy 4 weeks later. Measured with immunoSEQ multiplex PCR; TCRdb has only the in-frame clones, and not every one. In the table there are around 60,000 clones, around 76% of which are singletons. This specimen was blood, taken from a patient whose treatment included radiotherapy and nephrectomy. The origin of the receptors is a man in his sixties with renal cell carcinoma.

V is TRBV14 and J is TRBJ2-1, with TRBD2 matching 11 bases. The germline V gene has CDR1 SGHDN and CDR2 FVKESK. CDR3 size: 17 residues. Trimming cost V 2 bases and J 0 bases; bases outside gene matches: 3. The CDR3 loop is CASSQRLAGHSYNEQFF. In nucleotides, the CDR3 is TGTGCCAGCAGCCAAAGACTAGCGGGACACTCCTACAATGAGCAGTTCTTC.

The rearrangement joins TRBV19 to TRBJ2-2, with D possibly matching TRBD1 (6 bases). The CDR3 contains 13 residues. V dropped 8 bases and J dropped 5 bases, with 12 bases sitting between them. Germline V gives CDR1 LNHDA, CDR2 SQIVND (reference sequence). CDR3 coding DNA: TGTGCCAGTGCAGGGGATTGGACCGGGGAGCTGTTTTTT. It yields the protein CASAGDWTGELFF.

The V call is TRBV7-9, the J call TRBJ1-1; no clear D. The CDR3 is 13 residues long. Trimming stripped 1 base from V and 1 base from J, with 4 bases between. CDR1 is SEHNR and CDR2 is FQNEAQ in the germline V gene (reference sequence). The CDR3, as DNA: TGTGCCAGCAGCTTAGAGCGGAACACTGAAGCTTTCTTT. Translated: CASSLERNTEAFF.

This clone has only a few counts. The rearrangement joins TRBV10-2 to TRBJ1-1; D ambiguous. This CDR3 region has 13 residues. Germline V gene data show CDR1 as WSHSY and CDR2 as SAAADI. V lost 0 bases and J 6 bases, leaving 8 bases between the germline ends. As DNA, the CDR3 is TGCGCCAGCAGTGAGTCTCATGGGGCTGAAGCTTTCTTT. Encoded protein: CASSESHGAEAFF.

The chain couples TRBV5-1 to TRBJ2-1; 10 bases line up with TRBD2. Per germline, CDR1 SGHRS and CDR2 YFSETQ. V trimming: 2 bases; J trimming: 7 bases; junction bases outside the gene matches: 6. The CDR3 loop spans 15 amino acids. The CDR3: CASSFSGTSANEQFF. CDR3 sequence (DNA): TGCGCCAGCAGCTTCTCCGGGACTAGCGCTAATGAGCAGTTCTTC.

This chain connects TRBV2 to TRBJ2-2, with D unclear. This CDR3 spans 15 amino acids. CDR1 is SNHLY, CDR2 FYNNEI, per germline. Trimming pared 6 bases from V and 0 bases from J, leaving 11 bases between. Here the CDR3 DNA reads TGTGCCAGCAGGCCTCCCCTTGCGAACACCGGGGAGCTGTTTTTT. The encoded protein is CASRPPLANTGELFF.

This chain joins TRBV12-5 and TRBJ2-1; 9 nucleotides agree with TRBD1. The CDR3 is 17 amino acids. The ends lost 5 bases at V and 5 bases at J; junction bases unmatched: 13. From germline, CDR1 is LGHNT and CDR2 FRNRAP. The CDR3 protein is CASGVTGQGSFNNEQFF. In DNA, the CDR3 is TGTGCTAGTGGTGTCACGGGACAGGGTAGTTTCAACAATGAGCAGTTCTTC.